This entry features one T cell receptor beta chain sequence. The clone's antigen remains unknown. No much larger clonotype is one base removed from it; base qualities were not supplied. The CDR3 regions of human TCRbeta chains were analyzed by immunosequencing. Per the source publication's procedure: Repertoire TCRs were checked for matches against a reference library of SARS-CoV-2-specific TCRs that had been generated using the MIRA antigen-specificity platform. Breadth was defined as the fraction of unique TCRs that were SARS-CoV-2-associated. Depth was defined as the fraction of total T cells that were SARS-CoV-2-associated. Using the MIRA data, each spike-specific TCR was assigned both to the spike region to which the TCR was reactive and to a CD4 or CD8 class. Log10-transformed breadth and depth values were compared by one-way ANOVA with Sidak's multiple comparisons tests. Entries here come from immuneACCESS through TCRdb and include only in-frame sequences with V and J called. Some clones fail to appear in such tables; in the studies checked, an unresolved V gene covers under half of the shortfall, and the cause of the remainder is unknown. That table supplies the V and J calls and clone size; D and trimming were determined from the DNA. The sample profile shows 90,000 to 130,000 clones; 92% of them were found once. 2% to 3% of the sample rests with the top ten.

Explained via the paper, the time point label denotes: about 28 days (+/-7) after the second vaccine dose. AZD1222 recipients whose second dose came at about 4 weeks and those whose second dose came at about 12 weeks were combined into one group, since spike-specific TCR depth and breadth did not differ between the two schedules. Vaccinee samples came from UK trials COV001 and COV002, including a single-blind randomized controlled phase 2/3 trial of AZD1222 (ChAdOx1 nCoV-19) in healthy adults. Trial participant PBMC samples were collected at day 0 and day 28 after the second dose for TCRbeta chain sequencing. The sample comes from a study of T cell responses to AZD1222 COVID-19 vaccine (dated by TCRdb to the early 2020s). Context from the whole study: A total of 240 or so trial participants underwent TCR sequencing, of whom around 210 had received two doses of AZD1222 and some 25 had received two doses of the MenACWY control vaccine. Enrollment into the trials was organized by age into subgroups of 18-55, 56-69 and 70-plus years, and those subgroups contained roughly 150, 30 and 60 TCR-sequenced participants, respectively. Points the paper makes about the study in general: Participants were mostly white British and included more females than males, and it was suggested by the authors that clonal diversity may have been underestimated. In the small 56-69-year group, the increase in depth fell short of significance, most likely because of low power. The vaccine-associated CD4 TCRs covered the entire spike protein, and the dominant responses fell in regions 160-218 and 743-854. Reportedly, almost half of the unique spike-specific TCRs recognized epitopes lying outside the regions that are mutated in the B.1.351 and B.1.1.7 variants. After two AZD1222 doses, both the breadth and the depth of spike-specific TCRs were significantly higher than at day 0 and than in MenACWY recipients. Because no day 14 peak-response samples were available, repertoires were characterized only after the peak T cell response. Only a handful of AZD1222 recipients were SARS-CoV-2 seropositive at baseline, limiting conclusions about previously exposed vaccinees.

Material: peripheral blood, obtained 28 days after the second AZD1222 dose. The receptor's source is an adult who received the AZD1222 COVID-19 vaccine.

In nucleotide form, the sequence is TGCGCCAGCAGTGAATCTCGGCAGGTCCAAGAGACCCAGTACTTC. It specifies CASSESRQVQETQYF. Recombination linked TRBV10-2 to TRBJ2-5, with the D gene uncertain. The germline ends are 12 bases apart after V is trimmed by 3 bases and J by 1 base. CDR1 and CDR2 (WSHSY, SAAADI) derive from the germline V gene. The CDR3 starts with the cysteine, ends with the phenylalanine, and has 15 residues. The kept DNA is CDR3 alone, 45 bases in frame from the first base.